This note documents a single T cell receptor (beta chain) sequence. The data derive from a study of OX40 agonist ivuxolimab in advanced cancers. Study-level information: Patients with prior anti-PD-1, anti-PD-L1 or anti-CTLA-4 therapy were eligible; 40% had some. Partial responses were seen in three patients, one with hepatocellular carcinoma and two with cutaneous melanoma.

CDR3 length equals 15 residues. Germline loops: CDR1 SGHRS, CDR2 YFSETQ. The ends lost 3 bases at V and 4 bases at J; junction bases unmatched: 5. The repertoire was sequenced with immunoSEQ multiplex PCR; TCRdb's copy has only in-frame clones and lacks some. Among about 80,000 clones listed, approximately 85% were seen once. The material was CD4+ or CD8+ T cells sorted from blood, obtained in a trial of the OX40 agonist ivuxolimab. The chain recombines TRBV5-1 with TRBJ2-2; 8 positions agree with TRBD2. The sequence was obtained from an adult with an advanced solid tumor such as melanoma, head and neck, liver or kidney cancer. CDR3 amino acids: CASSSGGRSTGELFF. The CDR3 bases are TGCGCCAGCAGCTCGGGGGGGCGCAGCACCGGGGAGCTGTTTTTT. Full variable domain (rest looked up from reference TRBV5-1 and TRBJ2-2): KAGVTQTPRYLIKTRGQQVTLSCSPISGHRSVSWYQQTPGQGLQFLFEYFSETQRNKGNFPGRFSGRQFSNSRSEMNVSTLELGDSALYLCASSSGGRSTGELFFGEGSRLTVL.